The rows below give T cell receptor beta chains drawn from one sample of a study of beta chain features in type 1 diabetes. The method was immunoSEQ multiplex PCR; TCRdb's version includes in-frame clones alone and lacks a portion of them. The sample carries 95,000 to 150,000 clones, 17% recorded once. The sample consisted of central memory CD4+ T cells from blood. These receptors were collected from a man younger than 35 with type 1 diabetes. The CDR3 runs from the conserved cysteine through the conserved F or W. The order of the fields is J gene, clone size, V gene, D gene, CDR3 protein, CDR3 DNA. The D gene is left open where the match is weak. Part of the rows lack a size; the others show once, few, many or a class for expanded clones.

>TRBJ2-2|NA|TRBV10-3|TRBD1
CATRQGLNTGELFF
TGTGCCACTCGACAGGGATTGAACACCGGGGAGCTGTTTTTT
>TRBJ2-5|many|TRBV7-2|TRBD1
CASSLGGTEETQYF
TGTGCCAGCAGCTTAGGAGGGACAGAAGAGACCCAGTACTTC
>TRBJ2-3|few|TRBV7-2|NA
CASSLALVSTDTQYF
TGTGCCAGCAGCTTAGCCCTAGTGAGCACAGATACGCAGTATTTT
>TRBJ2-1|few|TRBV2|TRBD2
CASRTSGQDNEQFF
TGTGCCAGCAGAACTAGCGGCCAAGACAATGAGCAGTTCTTC
>TRBJ1-1|NA|TRBV7-9|NA
CASSLEGEGTEAFF
TGTGCCAGCAGCTTAGAAGGAGAGGGCACTGAAGCTTTCTTT
>TRBJ2-1|NA|TRBV9|TRBD2
CASSVVAGGRSYNEQFF
TGTGCCAGCAGCGTAGTTGCGGGAGGGCGCTCCTACAATGAGCAGTTCTTC
>TRBJ2-7|few|TRBV6-1|NA
CASSERGEQYF
TGTGCCAGCAGTGAGCGCGGCGAGCAGTACTTC
>TRBJ2-7|few|TRBV7-2|NA
CASSLGLTDEQYF
TGTGCCAGCAGCTTAGGGCTTACCGACGAGCAGTACTTC
>TRBJ1-1|NA|TRBV18|NA
CASSPTGGSDTEAFF
TGTGCCAGCTCACCTACGGGCGGTTCGGACACTGAAGCTTTCTTT
>TRBJ2-4|NA|TRBV27|NA
CASSGHAKNIQYF
TGTGCCAGCAGCGGACATGCCAAAAACATTCAGTACTTC
>TRBJ2-5|NA|TRBV7-6|TRBD1
CASSLGRTGQETQYF
TGTGCCAGCAGCTTAGGGAGGACAGGGCAAGAGACCCAGTACTTC
>TRBJ2-4|NA|TRBV29-1|NA
CSVEVVAKNIQYF
TGCAGCGTTGAAGTAGTAGCCAAAAACATTCAGTACTTC
>TRBJ1-2|few|TRBV15|NA
CATSGSNYGYTF
TGTGCCACTAGCGGCAGTAACTATGGCTACACCTTC
>TRBJ2-5|once|TRBV6-6|NA
CASRDAQETQYF
TGTGCCAGCCGGGACGCCCAAGAGACCCAGTACTTC
>TRBJ1-6|NA|TRBV27|TRBD1
CASSLGDRDNSPLHF
TGTGCCAGCAGTTTAGGGGACAGGGATAATTCACCCCTCCACTTT
>TRBJ2-7|NA|TRBV30|TRBD2
CALRAGAGPEQYF
TGTGCCCTCCGTGCTGGAGCGGGGCCCGAGCAGTACTTC
>TRBJ2-1|few|TRBV19|TRBD2
CASGLAGDWNEQFF
TGTGCCAGCGGACTAGCGGGTGATTGGAATGAGCAGTTCTTC
>TRBJ2-7|many|TRBV30|NA
CAWSVPQGATREQYF
TGTGCCTGGAGTGTACCCCAGGGAGCAACGCGCGAGCAGTACTTC
>TRBJ1-1|few|TRBV5-1|TRBD1
CASSQGGGQAVEAFF
TGCGCCAGCAGCCAAGGGGGCGGCCAGGCGGTTGAAGCTTTCTTT
>TRBJ1-1|few|TRBV28|NA
CVIRGNTEAFF
TGTGTGATACGGGGGAACACTGAAGCTTTCTTT
>TRBJ2-2|NA|TRBV7-2|TRBD1
CGSIYGGQGTGELFF
TGTGGCAGTATATACGGGGGACAGGGAACCGGGGAGCTGTTTTTT
>TRBJ1-6|many|TRBV14|NA
CASSQGASPPRF
TGTGCCAGCAGCCAAGGAGCCTCCCCTCCCCGCTTT
>TRBJ2-7|few|TRBV30|TRBD1
CAWGTGSDYEQYF
TGTGCCTGGGGGACAGGGAGCGACTACGAGCAGTACTTC
>TRBJ2-2|many|TRBV2|NA
CASSVDGSHTGELFF
TGTGCCAGCAGTGTGGACGGGAGTCACACCGGGGAGCTGTTTTTT
>TRBJ2-1|few|TRBV2|NA
CASSPSPGGEQFF
TGTGCCAGCAGTCCCAGCCCCGGGGGCGAGCAGTTCTTC
>TRBJ2-2|many|TRBV7-9|TRBD1
CASSSTSGQGANTGELFF
TGTGCCAGCAGCTCCACCTCCGGGCAGGGGGCAAACACCGGGGAGCTGTTTTTT
>TRBJ1-2|few|TRBV7-8|TRBD1
CASSPGDRQSYYGYTF
TGTGCCAGCAGCCCCGGGGACAGACAAAGTTACTATGGCTACACCTTC
>TRBJ2-3|few|TRBV29-1|NA
CSVGRGARTDTQYF
TGCAGCGTAGGAAGGGGGGCTCGCACAGATACGCAGTATTTT
>TRBJ2-3|NA|TRBV5-4|NA
CASSSDASSTDTQYF
TGTGCCAGCAGCTCGGACGCCAGTAGCACAGATACGCAGTATTTT
>TRBJ2-5|NA|TRBV6-5|TRBD2
CASSYPSGSKETQYF
TGTGCCAGCAGTTACCCTAGCGGGAGTAAAGAGACCCAGTACTTC
>TRBJ2-1|once|TRBV27|NA
CASSLEGSGYNEQFF
TGTGCCAGCAGTTTGGAAGGGAGCGGGTACAATGAGCAGTTCTTC
>TRBJ2-2|NA|TRBV4-3|NA
CASSQGGLENGELFF
TGCGCCAGCAGCCAAGGGGGTTTAGAAAACGGGGAGCTGTTTTTT
>TRBJ1-2|NA|TRBV7-2|TRBD1
CASSHGQGYYGYTF
TGTGCCAGCAGCCACGGACAGGGTTACTATGGCTACACCTTC
>TRBJ2-6|NA|TRBV9|NA
CASSVGRSGANVLTF
TGTGCCAGCAGCGTAGGGAGGTCTGGGGCCAACGTCCTGACTTTC
>TRBJ2-1|NA|TRBV29-1|TRBD2
CSVSTRLAGGPSDNEQFF
TGCAGCGTCTCAACTCGACTAGCGGGAGGTCCTTCCGACAATGAGCAGTTCTTC
>TRBJ2-3|few|TRBV18|NA
CASSPYLQTAGSTDTQYF
TGTGCCAGCTCACCATACCTCCAGACAGCTGGTAGCACAGATACGCAGTATTTT
>TRBJ2-2|few|TRBV2|NA
CASAGSNTGELFF
TGTGCCAGCGCGGGAAGTAACACCGGGGAGCTGTTTTTT
>TRBJ2-3|NA|TRBV10-3|NA
CAPKADTQYF
TGTGCCCCCAAGGCAGATACGCAGTATTTT
>TRBJ2-3|NA|TRBV5-4|NA
CASSFGDTQYF
TGTGCCAGCAGCTTCGGAGATACGCAGTATTTT
>TRBJ2-2|few|TRBV7-7|TRBD1
CASSSQGGSNSGELFF
TGTGCTAGCAGCTCACAGGGGGGATCAAACTCCGGGGAGCTGTTTTTT
>TRBJ1-2|NA|TRBV20-1|TRBD1
CSAKGGGGYTF
TGCAGTGCTAAAGGGGGCGGCGGCTACACCTTC
>TRBJ2-1|few|TRBV21-1|NA
CASSKLYGSRQDNEQFF
TGTGCCAGCAGCAAATTGTACGGGAGTCGGCAAGACAATGAGCAGTTCTTC
>TRBJ2-5|NA|TRBV2|TRBD2
CASTLAGVEGETQYF
TGTGCCAGCACCTTAGCGGGGGTTGAAGGAGAGACCCAGTACTTC
>TRBJ1-5|NA|TRBV28|TRBD1
CASSTGTGGNQPQHF
TGTGCCAGCAGTACCGGGACAGGGGGTAATCAGCCCCAGCATTTT
>TRBJ2-5|NA|TRBV5-5|NA
CASKPGPLEETQYF
TGTGCCAGCAAGCCGGGACCACTGGAAGAGACCCAGTACTTC